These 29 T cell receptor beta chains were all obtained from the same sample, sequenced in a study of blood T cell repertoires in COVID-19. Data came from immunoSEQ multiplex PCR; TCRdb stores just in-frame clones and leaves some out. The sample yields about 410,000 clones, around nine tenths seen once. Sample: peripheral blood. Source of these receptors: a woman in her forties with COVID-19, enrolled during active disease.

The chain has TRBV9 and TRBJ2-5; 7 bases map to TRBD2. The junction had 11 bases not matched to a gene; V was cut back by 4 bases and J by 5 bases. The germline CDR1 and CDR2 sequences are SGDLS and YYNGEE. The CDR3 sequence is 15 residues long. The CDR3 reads CASSPNRLAGETQYF. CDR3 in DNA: TGTGCCAGCAGCCCAAACAGACTAGCAGGGGAGACCCAGTACTTC.

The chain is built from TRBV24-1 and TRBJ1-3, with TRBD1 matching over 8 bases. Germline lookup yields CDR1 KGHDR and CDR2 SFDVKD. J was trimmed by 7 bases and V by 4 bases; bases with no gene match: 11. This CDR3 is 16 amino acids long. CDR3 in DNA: TGTGCCACCAGTGACCTGGACAGGGAGAGAAGGAACACCATATATTTT. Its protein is CATSDLDRERRNTIYF.

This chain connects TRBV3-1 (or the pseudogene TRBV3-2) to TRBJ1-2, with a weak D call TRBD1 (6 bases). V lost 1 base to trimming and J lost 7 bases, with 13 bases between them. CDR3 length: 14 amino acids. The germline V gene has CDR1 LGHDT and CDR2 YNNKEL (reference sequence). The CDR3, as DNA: TGTGCCAGCAGCCAAGGGGGAGAGGGGGTTGGCTACACCTTC. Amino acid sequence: CASSQGGEGVGYTF.

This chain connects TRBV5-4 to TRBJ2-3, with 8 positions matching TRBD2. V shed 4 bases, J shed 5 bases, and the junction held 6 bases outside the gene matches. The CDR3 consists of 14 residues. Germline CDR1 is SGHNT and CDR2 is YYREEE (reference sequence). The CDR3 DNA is TGTGCCAGCAGCCTAGGGACTAGTGGAGATACGCAGTATTTT. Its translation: CASSLGTSGDTQYF.

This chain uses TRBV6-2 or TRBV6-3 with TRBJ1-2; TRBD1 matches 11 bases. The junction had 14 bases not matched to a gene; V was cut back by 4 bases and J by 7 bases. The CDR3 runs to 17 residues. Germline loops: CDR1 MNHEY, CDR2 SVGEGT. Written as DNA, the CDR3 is TGTGCCAGCAGTTCACCTTCCCGGACAGGGGGCATTACTGGCTACACCTTC. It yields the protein CASSSPSRTGGITGYTF.

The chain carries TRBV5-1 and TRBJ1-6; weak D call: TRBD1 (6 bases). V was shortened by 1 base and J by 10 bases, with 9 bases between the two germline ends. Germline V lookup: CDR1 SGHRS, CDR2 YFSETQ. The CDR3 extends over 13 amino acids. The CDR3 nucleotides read TGCGCCAGCAGCTTGCAGGGGACCTCACCCCTCCACTTT. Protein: CASSLQGTSPLHF. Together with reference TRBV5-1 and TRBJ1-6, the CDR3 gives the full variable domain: KAGVTQTPRYLIKTRGQQVTLSCSPISGHRSVSWYQQTPGQGLQFLFEYFSETQRNKGNFPGRFSGRQFSNSRSEMNVSTLELGDSALYLCASSLQGTSPLHFGNGTRLTVT.

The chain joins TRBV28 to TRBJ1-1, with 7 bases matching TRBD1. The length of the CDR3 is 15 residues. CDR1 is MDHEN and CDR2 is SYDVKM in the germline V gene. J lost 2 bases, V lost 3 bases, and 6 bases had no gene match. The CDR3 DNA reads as TGTGCCAGCAGTTTCGCAAGACAGGGAAACACTGAAGCTTTCTTT. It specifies CASSFARQGNTEAFF.

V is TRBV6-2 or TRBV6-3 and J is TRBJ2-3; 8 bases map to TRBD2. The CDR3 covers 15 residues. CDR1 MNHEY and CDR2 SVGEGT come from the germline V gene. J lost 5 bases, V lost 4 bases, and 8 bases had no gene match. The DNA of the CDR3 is TGTGCCAGCAGTTGGAGCGGGGGTCGGAAAGATACGCAGTATTTT. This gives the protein CASSWSGGRKDTQYF.

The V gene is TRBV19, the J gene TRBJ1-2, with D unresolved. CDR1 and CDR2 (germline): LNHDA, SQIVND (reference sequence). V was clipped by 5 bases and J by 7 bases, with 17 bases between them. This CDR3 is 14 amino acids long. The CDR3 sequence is CASSVSVPGSGYTF. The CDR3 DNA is TGTGCCAGTAGTGTCTCGGTACCGGGGAGTGGCTACACCTTC.

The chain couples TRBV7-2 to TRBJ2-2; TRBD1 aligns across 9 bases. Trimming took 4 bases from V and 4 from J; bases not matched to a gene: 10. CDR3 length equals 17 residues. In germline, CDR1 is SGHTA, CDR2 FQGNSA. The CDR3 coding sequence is TGTGCCAGCAGCTCCGCCGGGACAGGGTGGGGCACCGGGGAGCTGTTTTTT. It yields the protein CASSSAGTGWGTGELFF.

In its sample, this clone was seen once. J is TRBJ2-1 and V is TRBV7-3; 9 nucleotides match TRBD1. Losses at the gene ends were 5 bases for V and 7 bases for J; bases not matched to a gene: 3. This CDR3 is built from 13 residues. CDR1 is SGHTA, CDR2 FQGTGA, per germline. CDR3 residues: CASSGDRVNEQFF. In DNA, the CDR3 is TGTGCCAGCAGCGGGGACAGGGTGAATGAGCAGTTCTTC.

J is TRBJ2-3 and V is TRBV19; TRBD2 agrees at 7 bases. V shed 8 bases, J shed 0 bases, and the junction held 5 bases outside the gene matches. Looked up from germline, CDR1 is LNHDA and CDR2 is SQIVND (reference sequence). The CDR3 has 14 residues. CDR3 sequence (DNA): TGTGCCAGTTGTAGCGGGTTGAGCACAGATACGCAGTATTTT. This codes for CASCSGLSTDTQYF.

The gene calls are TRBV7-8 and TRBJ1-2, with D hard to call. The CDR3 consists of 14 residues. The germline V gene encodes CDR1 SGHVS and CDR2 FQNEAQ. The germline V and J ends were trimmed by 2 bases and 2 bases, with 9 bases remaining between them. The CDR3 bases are TGTGCCAGCAGCTTATTTGAGGCCAACTATGGCTACACCTTC. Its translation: CASSLFEANYGYTF.

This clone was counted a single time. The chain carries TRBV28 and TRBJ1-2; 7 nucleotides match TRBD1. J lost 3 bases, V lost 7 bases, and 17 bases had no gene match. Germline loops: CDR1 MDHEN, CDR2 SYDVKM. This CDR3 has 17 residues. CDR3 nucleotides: TGTGCCAGCAAGCCCAGGGGCAGGGGGATCCTCGACTATGGCTACACCTTC. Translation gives CASKPRGRGILDYGYTF.

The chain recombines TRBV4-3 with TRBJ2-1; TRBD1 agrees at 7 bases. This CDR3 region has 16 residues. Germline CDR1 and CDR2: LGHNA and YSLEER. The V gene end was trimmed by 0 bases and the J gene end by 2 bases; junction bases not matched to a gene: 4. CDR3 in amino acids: CASSQDSRGTYNEQFF. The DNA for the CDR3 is TGCGCCAGCAGCCAAGATTCCAGGGGGACCTACAATGAGCAGTTCTTC.

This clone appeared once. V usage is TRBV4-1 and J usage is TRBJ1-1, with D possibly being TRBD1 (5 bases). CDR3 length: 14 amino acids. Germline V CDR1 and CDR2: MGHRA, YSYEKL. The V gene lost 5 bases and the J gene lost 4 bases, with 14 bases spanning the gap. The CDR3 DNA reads TGCGCCAGCAGCTTCCAGGGCGCGAGCACTGAAGCTTTCTTT. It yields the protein CASSFQGASTEAFF.

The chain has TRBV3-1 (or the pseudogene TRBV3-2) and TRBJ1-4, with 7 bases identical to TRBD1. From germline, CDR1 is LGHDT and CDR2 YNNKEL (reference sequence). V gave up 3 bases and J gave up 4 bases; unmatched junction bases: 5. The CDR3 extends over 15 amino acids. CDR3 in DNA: TGTGCCAGCAGCCACACCGGGACAGATAATGAAAAACTGTTTTTT. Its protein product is CASSHTGTDNEKLFF.

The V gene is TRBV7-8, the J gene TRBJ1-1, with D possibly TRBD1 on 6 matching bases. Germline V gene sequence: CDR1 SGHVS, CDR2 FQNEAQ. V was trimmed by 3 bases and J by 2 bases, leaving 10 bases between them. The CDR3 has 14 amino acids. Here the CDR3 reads CASSFGTPNTEAFF. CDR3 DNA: TGTGCCAGCAGCTTCGGGACACCCAACACTGAAGCTTTCTTT.

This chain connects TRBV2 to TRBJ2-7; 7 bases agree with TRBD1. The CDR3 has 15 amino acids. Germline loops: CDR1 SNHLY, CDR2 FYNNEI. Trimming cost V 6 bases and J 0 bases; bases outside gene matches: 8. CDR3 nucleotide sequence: TGTGCCAGCAGACCTGACAGGGATAGCTCCTACGAGCAGTACTTC. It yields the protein CASRPDRDSSYEQYF.

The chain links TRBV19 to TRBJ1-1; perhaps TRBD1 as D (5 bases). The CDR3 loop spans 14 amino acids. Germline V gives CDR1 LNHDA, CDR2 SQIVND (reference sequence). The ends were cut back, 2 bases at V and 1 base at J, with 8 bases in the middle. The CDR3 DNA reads TGTGCCAGTAGTATAAGGGGTCAGAACACTGAAGCTTTCTTT. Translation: CASSIRGQNTEAFF.

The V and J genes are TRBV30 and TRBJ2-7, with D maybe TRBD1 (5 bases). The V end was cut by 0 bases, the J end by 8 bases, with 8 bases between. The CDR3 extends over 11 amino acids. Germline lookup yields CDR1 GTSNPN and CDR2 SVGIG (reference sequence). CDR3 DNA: TGTGCCTGGAGTGTATTGGACAAGCAGTACTTC. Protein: CAWSVLDKQYF.

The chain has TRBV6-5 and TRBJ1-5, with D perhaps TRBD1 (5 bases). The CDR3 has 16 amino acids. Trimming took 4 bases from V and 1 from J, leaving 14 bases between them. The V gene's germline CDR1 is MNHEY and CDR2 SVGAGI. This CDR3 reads CASSFPSGGSNQPQHF. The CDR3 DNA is TGTGCCAGCAGTTTCCCCTCCGGGGGGAGCAATCAGCCCCAGCATTTT.

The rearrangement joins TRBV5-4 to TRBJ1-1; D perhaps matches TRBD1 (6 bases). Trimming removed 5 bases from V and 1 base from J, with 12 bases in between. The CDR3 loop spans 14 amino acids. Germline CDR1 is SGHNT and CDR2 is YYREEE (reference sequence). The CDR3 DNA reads TGTGCCAGCAGGCCGGACAGAGAGAACACTGAAGCTTTCTTT. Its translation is CASRPDRENTEAFF.

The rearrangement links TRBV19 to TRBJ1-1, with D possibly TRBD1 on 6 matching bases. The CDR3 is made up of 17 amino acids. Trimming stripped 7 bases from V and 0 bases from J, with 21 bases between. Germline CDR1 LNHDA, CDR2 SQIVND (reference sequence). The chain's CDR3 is CASIRDRRSRMNTEAFF. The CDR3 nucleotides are TGTGCCAGTATTAGAGACAGGCGATCCCGAATGAACACTGAAGCTTTCTTT.

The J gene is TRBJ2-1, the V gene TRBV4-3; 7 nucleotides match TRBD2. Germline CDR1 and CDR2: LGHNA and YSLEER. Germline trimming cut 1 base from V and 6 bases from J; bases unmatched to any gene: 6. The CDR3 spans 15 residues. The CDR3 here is CASSQVSGKPNEQFF. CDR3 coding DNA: TGCGCCAGCAGCCAAGTCAGCGGGAAACCCAATGAGCAGTTCTTC.

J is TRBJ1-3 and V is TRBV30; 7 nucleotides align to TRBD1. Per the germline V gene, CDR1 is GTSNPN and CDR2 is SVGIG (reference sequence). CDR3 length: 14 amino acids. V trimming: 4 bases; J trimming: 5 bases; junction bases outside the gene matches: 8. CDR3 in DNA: TGTGCCTGGAACTCCGACAGGGAAAGAAACACCATATATTTT. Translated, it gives CAWNSDRERNTIYF.

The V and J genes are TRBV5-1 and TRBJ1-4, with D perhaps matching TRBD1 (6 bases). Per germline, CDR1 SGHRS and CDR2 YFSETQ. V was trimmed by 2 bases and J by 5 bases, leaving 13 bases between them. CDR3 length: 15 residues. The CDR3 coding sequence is TGCGCCAGCAGCTTACTTGGACAGAGAAATGAAAAACTGTTTTTT. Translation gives CASSLLGQRNEKLFF.

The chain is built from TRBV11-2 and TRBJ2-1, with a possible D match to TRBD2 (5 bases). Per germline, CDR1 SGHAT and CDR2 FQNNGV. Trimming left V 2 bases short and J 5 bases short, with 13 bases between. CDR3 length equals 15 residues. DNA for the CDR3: TGTGCCAGCAGCTTAAGATTCCTAGCTAACAATGAGCAGTTCTTC. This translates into CASSLRFLANNEQFF.

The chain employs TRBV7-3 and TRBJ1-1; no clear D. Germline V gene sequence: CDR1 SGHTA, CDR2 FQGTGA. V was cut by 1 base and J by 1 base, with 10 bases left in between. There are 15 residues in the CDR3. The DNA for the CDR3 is TGTGCCAGCAGCTTAATTCCAGGCCGGAACACTGAAGCTTTCTTT. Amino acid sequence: CASSLIPGRNTEAFF.